The rows below give T cell receptor beta chains drawn from one sample of a study of blood T cell repertoires in COVID-19. Profiling relied on immunoSEQ multiplex PCR, and the TCRdb table lists in-frame clones only, not all of them. This sample yields 150,000 to 200,000 clones, of which about 85% are seen a single time; roughly 8% belongs to the top ten. Sequenced: PBMCs or T cells enriched from blood (not recorded which). The receptors were gathered from a woman between 45 and 60 years old who had recovered from COVID-19. Both conserved end residues are part of each CDR3. The D gene is left open where the match is weak. A clone size is listed for some rows: how often the clone was seen (once, few, many), or a class if it is expanded.

v_gene,j_gene,abundance,d_gene,CDR3nt,CDR3aa
TRBV6-5,TRBJ1-5,-,-,TGTGCCAGCAGCGATTACGGTATTTCTCAGCCCCAGCATTTT,CASSDYGISQPQHF
TRBV2,TRBJ2-2,once,-,TGTGCCAGCAGTGATCCTGGACAGCCGAGGGGGGAGCTGTTTTTT,CASSDPGQPRGELFF
TRBV7-8,TRBJ1-1,-,-,TGTGCCAGCAGCTTAGTTACCGGGACTGAAGCTTTCTTT,CASSLVTGTEAFF
TRBV28,TRBJ2-5,-,-,TGTGCCAGCAGTTTATGGAGCGGTGCGGGGGAGACCCAGTACTTC,CASSLWSGAGETQYF
TRBV5-4,TRBJ2-7,-,-,TGTGCCAGCAGCACCGAAACTGGCTCCTACGAGCAGTACTTC,CASSTETGSYEQYF
TRBV19,TRBJ1-5,few,-,TGTGCCAGTAGGTTGCAGGGTGCTGGCAATCAGCCCCAGCATTTT,CASRLQGAGNQPQHF
TRBV13,TRBJ1-3,-,TRBD1,TGTGCCAGCAGCTTTACGGACAGGGGAGGGCACACCATATATTTT,CASSFTDRGGHTIYF
TRBV11-2,TRBJ1-3,-,-,TGTGCCAGCAGCTTTGGTCTGTACAGACACTCTGGAAACACCATATATTTT,CASSFGLYRHSGNTIYF
TRBV5-1,TRBJ1-1,-,-,TGCGCCAGCAGCTTAGCAACGAACACTGAAGCTTTCTTT,CASSLATNTEAFF
TRBV10-3,TRBJ1-1,-,-,TGTGCCATCAGTGAGTTCCTCCGGGAGAACACTGAAGCTTTCTTT,CAISEFLRENTEAFF
TRBV9,TRBJ2-1,-,TRBD2,TGTGCCAGCAGCGTATCTAGCGGGGGGTACAATGAGCAGTTCTTC,CASSVSSGGYNEQFF
TRBV28,TRBJ2-3,-,TRBD1,TGTGCCAGCAGTTTGACAGGGACGAACACAGATACGCAGTATTTT,CASSLTGTNTDTQYF
TRBV28,TRBJ2-7,-,TRBD2,TGTGCCAGCAGGTGGGGAGGGAACTCCTACGAGCAGTACTTC,CASRWGGNSYEQYF
TRBV5-4,TRBJ2-3,-,TRBD2,TGTGCCAGCAGCTCACCAACTAGCGGGGGTCCAGATACGCAGTATTTT,CASSSPTSGGPDTQYF
TRBV19,TRBJ1-4,-,-,TGTGCCAGTACCCTCCGTGAGACACAAAATGAAAAACTGTTTTTT,CASTLRETQNEKLFF
TRBV5-6,TRBJ2-5,-,TRBD1,TGTGCCAGCAGCTTGCTAGGACAGGGAGTTCGGTTGGAGACCCAGTACTTC,CASSLLGQGVRLETQYF
TRBV2,TRBJ2-7,-,-,TGTGCCAGCACCCCGGGCTACGAGCAGTACTTC,CASTPGYEQYF
TRBV28,TRBJ1-5,-,-,TGTGCCAGCACTCTCCCCGAGCGGCTGGGGTCCCAGCATTTT,CASTLPERLGSQHF
TRBV7-2,TRBJ1-2,-,-,TGTGCCAGCAGCTCAAACAGTCAGAGTTTTTATGGCTACACCTTC,CASSSNSQSFYGYTF
TRBV5-1,TRBJ1-3,-,-,TGCGCCAGCAGCTTGGGCGGGGATCCTTCTGGAAACACCATATATTTT,CASSLGGDPSGNTIYF
TRBV9,TRBJ2-3,-,-,TGTGCCAGCAGCCCCCCCCAGAATTGGGATACGCAGTATTTT,CASSPPQNWDTQYF
TRBV5-1,TRBJ2-3,few,-,TGCGCCAGCAGCTTAAACCCACGAGGTACAGATACGCAGTATTTT,CASSLNPRGTDTQYF
TRBV25-1,TRBJ2-5,-,-,TGTGCCAGCAGTGAATTCGACAGAAAAGAGACCCAGTACTTC,CASSEFDRKETQYF
TRBV14,TRBJ1-1,-,TRBD1,TGTGCCAGCAGCCAAGCCAGGGGGACGGCCACTGAAGCTTTCTTT,CASSQARGTATEAFF
TRBV19,TRBJ2-7,many,TRBD1,TGTGCCAGTAGTATAGATGCGACAGGGGAACCCTACGAGCAGTACTTC,CASSIDATGEPYEQYF
TRBV12-3/TRBV12-4,TRBJ1-2,-,-,TGTGCCAGCAGTTTAACGGGAACGTATGGCTACACCTTC,CASSLTGTYGYTF
TRBV3-1/TRBV3-2,TRBJ1-2,-,TRBD1,TGTGCCAGCAGCTCTCGGACAGGTTCCTCACATGGCTACACCTTC,CASSSRTGSSHGYTF
TRBV6-5,TRBJ2-5,-,TRBD1,TGTGCCAGCAGTTACGCCGGGACAGGGGGCTTAGAGACCCAGTACTTC,CASSYAGTGGLETQYF